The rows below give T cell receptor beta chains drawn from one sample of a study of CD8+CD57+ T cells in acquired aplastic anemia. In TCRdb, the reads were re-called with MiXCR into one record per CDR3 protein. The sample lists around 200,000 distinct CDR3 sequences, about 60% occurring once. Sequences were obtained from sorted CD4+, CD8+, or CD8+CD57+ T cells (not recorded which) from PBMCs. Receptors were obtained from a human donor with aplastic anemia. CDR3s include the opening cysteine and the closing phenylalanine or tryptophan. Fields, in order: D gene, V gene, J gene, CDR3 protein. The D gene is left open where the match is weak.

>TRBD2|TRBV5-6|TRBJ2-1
CASSSRTSAPNEQFF
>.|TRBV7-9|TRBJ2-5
CASSPQGRETQYF
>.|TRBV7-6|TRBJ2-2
CASSLVQTGELFF
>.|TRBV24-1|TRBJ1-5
CATSDLARGNQPQHF
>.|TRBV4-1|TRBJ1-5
CASSQEGYGQPQHF
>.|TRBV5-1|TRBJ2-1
CASSFEDNEQFF
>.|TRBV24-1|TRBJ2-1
CATSENVDEQFF
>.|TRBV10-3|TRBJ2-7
CAISESLEVDEQYF
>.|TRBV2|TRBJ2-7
CASLDRVSGQYF
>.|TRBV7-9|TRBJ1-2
CASSLASQGVVGYTF
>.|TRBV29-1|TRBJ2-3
CSVPGLTSDTQYF
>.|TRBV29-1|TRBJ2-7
CSVASGSSYEQYF
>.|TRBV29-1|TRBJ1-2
CSVDVTQGTYGYTF
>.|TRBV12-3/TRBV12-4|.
CASTLLGSSYNEQFF
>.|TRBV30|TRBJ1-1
CAWILNTEAFF
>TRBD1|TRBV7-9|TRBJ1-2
CASSYCGTGYSF
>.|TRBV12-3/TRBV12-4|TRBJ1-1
CASPLLGVNTEAFF
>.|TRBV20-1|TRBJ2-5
CSAGLGETQYF
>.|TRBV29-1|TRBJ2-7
CSVVSDEQYF
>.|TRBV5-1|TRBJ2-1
CASSLVPNEQFF
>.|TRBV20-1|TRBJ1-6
CSARTAGMVNSPLHF
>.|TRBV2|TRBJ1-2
CASSEARDNNFFNYGYTF
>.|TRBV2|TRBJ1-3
CAHEGSGNTIYF
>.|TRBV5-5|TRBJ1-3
CASSLRGQDTIYF
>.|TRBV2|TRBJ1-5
CASSPPGDSNQPQHF
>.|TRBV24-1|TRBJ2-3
CATSDAWDTQYF
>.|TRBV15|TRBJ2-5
CATSREDRGGPETQYF
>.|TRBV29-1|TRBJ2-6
CSVGQAYVLTF
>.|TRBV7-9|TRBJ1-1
CASSPRRGTEAFF